The 21 T cell receptor beta chains presented below share a single source sample, sequenced in a study of blood T cell repertoires in COVID-19. Sequenced by immunoSEQ multiplex PCR; TCRdb stores in-frame clones only, minus some. In the table there are about 150,000 clones, roughly 85% of which are singletons. The sequencing input was peripheral blood. These receptors were collected from an elderly woman with active or convalescent COVID-19.

The gene calls are TRBV2 and TRBJ2-7, with TRBD1 matching over 7 bases. The CDR3 covers 12 residues. J was trimmed by 9 bases and V by 6 bases; bases with no gene match: 8. Germline CDR1 is SNHLY and CDR2 is FYNNEI. The CDR3 region has the DNA TGTGCCAGCAGCGACAGGGATTTCAGGCAGTACTTC. Encoded protein: CASSDRDFRQYF.

This chain connects TRBV30 to TRBJ2-6; TRBD1 might be the D (6 bases). Germline CDR1 and CDR2: GTSNPN and SVGIG (reference sequence). CDR3 length: 20 amino acids. Trimming stripped 2 bases from V and 0 bases from J, with 23 bases between. CDR3 nucleotide sequence: TGTGCCTGGAGTCCTGATCGGACAGTCGCCTCCCACTCTGGGGCCAACGTCCTGACTTTC. Encoded protein: CAWSPDRTVASHSGANVLTF.

The rearrangement uses TRBV3-1 (or the pseudogene TRBV3-2) and TRBJ1-1; 9 bases align to TRBD1. The J segment lost 8 bases and the V segment lost 1 base, leaving 8 bases of the junction unmatched. CDR3 length equals 15 residues. In germline, CDR1 is LGHDT, CDR2 YNNKEL (reference sequence). The CDR3 is CASSQGRTGVGEAFF. CDR3 DNA sequence: TGTGCCAGCAGCCAAGGCCGGACAGGGGTCGGAGAAGCTTTCTTT.

This clone was found a few times. This chain joins TRBV6-5 and TRBJ1-1; the match to TRBD1 covers 8 bases. With 8 bases clipped from V and 5 bases from J, the junction kept 7 bases outside the gene matches. Germline V gives CDR1 MNHEY, CDR2 SVGAGI. The CDR3 spans 13 residues. CDR3 nucleotides: TGTGCCAGCTCTCAGGGGGCGCGAACTGAAGCTTTCTTT. This gives the protein CASSQGARTEAFF.

This chain connects TRBV6-1 to TRBJ2-1; 9 bases match TRBD1. CDR3 length equals 16 residues. V shed 2 bases and J 5 bases; nucleotides not matched to a gene: 7. Germline lookup yields CDR1 MNHNS and CDR2 SASEGT. CDR3: CASSEWWDRDHNEQFF. CDR3 DNA sequence: TGTGCCAGCAGTGAATGGTGGGACAGGGACCACAATGAGCAGTTCTTC.

The chain has TRBV25-1 and TRBJ1-6; 7 nucleotides match TRBD1. The germline V gene encodes CDR1 MGHDK and CDR2 SYGVNS. The junction had 3 bases not matched to a gene; V was cut back by 8 bases and J by 5 bases. The CDR3 is 13 amino acids. CDR3 DNA sequence: TGTGCCAGCGGGACAGTGGATAATTCACCCCTCCACTTT. It encodes CASGTVDNSPLHF.

This chain links TRBV9 with TRBJ1-4, with D tentatively TRBD1 (6 bases). Per germline, CDR1 SGDLS and CDR2 YYNGEE. CDR3 length: 16 amino acids. The V gene lost 0 bases and the J gene lost 7 bases, with 16 bases spanning the gap. CDR3 region: CASSVGATGWSEKLFF. The CDR3 DNA sequence: TGTGCCAGCAGCGTAGGGGCCACAGGGTGGAGTGAAAAACTGTTTTTT.

This clone has more than one count but fewer than ten. The chain couples TRBV12-3 or TRBV12-4 to TRBJ1-6; TRBD1 is a possible D gene (5 bases). The CDR3 spans 13 residues. Trimming left V 6 bases short and J 9 bases short, with 12 bases between. The CDR3 region has the DNA TGTGCCAGCAGGCTTCAGGGAGGTTCACCCCTCCACTTT. Translated: CASRLQGGSPLHF.

The gene calls are TRBV18 and TRBJ1-3, with 11 positions matching TRBD1. V lost 3 bases and J lost 4; bases outside the gene matches: 5. The CDR3 spans 16 residues. Germline-derived CDR1 and CDR2 are KGHSH and LQKENI. This CDR3 is CASSPLDRGPGNTIYF. The CDR3 DNA follows: TGTGCCAGCTCACCTCTGGACAGGGGGCCAGGAAACACCATATATTTT.

The chain combines TRBV7-3 with TRBJ2-5, with D maybe TRBD2 (5 bases). The V end lost 5 bases, the J end lost 5 bases, and 15 bases lay between the germline ends. Looked up from germline, CDR1 is SGHTA and CDR2 is FQGTGA. The CDR3 contains 14 residues. The DNA of the CDR3 is TGTGCCAGCAGCCGCGGGTCGGGGTCGGAGACCCAGTACTTC. Its translation: CASSRGSGSETQYF.

The genes are TRBV29-1 and TRBJ2-7; D is perhaps TRBD1 (5 bases). There are 12 residues in the CDR3. CDR1 is SQVTM, CDR2 ANQGSEA, per germline. V dropped 4 bases and J dropped 2 bases, with 9 bases sitting between them. The CDR3 region has the DNA TGCAGCGTTGCTTCGGACACCTACGAGCAGTACTTC. It encodes CSVASDTYEQYF.

The chain employs TRBV18 and TRBJ1-4; weak D call: TRBD1 (5 bases). Deletions cut 5 bases from V and 4 bases from J, with 14 bases between. The length of the CDR3 is 15 residues. Germline loops: CDR1 KGHSH, CDR2 LQKENI. CDR3 nucleotides: TGTGCCAGCTCAAGCCGGACACCAAGTAATGAAAAACTGTTTTTT. As protein: CASSSRTPSNEKLFF.

A single count supports this clone. V and J are TRBV5-1 and TRBJ2-2; D may be TRBD1 (6 bases). The germline CDR1 and CDR2 sequences are SGHRS and YFSETQ. There are 16 residues in the CDR3. Trimming cost V 4 bases and J 0 bases, with 13 bases left between them. CDR3 nucleotides: TGCGCCAGCAGCATAATGACAGGTCCGAACACCGGGGAGCTGTTTTTT. Residues: CASSIMTGPNTGELFF.

V and J are TRBV15 and TRBJ2-1; D might be TRBD1 (5 bases). Trimming took off 0 bases at V and 3 bases at J, with 12 bases between the two ends. The CDR3 has 16 residues. Germline assignment: CDR1 LNHNV and CDR2 YYDKDF (reference sequence). CDR3: CATSRDIRTYYNEQFF. The CDR3 region has the DNA TGTGCCACCAGCAGAGATATCCGGACATACTACAATGAGCAGTTCTTC.

The chain has TRBV6-5 and TRBJ1-4; no reliable D call. Germline-derived CDR1 and CDR2 are MNHEY and SVGAGI. The CDR3 extends over 14 amino acids. The germline V and J ends were trimmed by 6 bases and 7 bases, with 15 bases remaining between them. The CDR3 reads CASSLLGAGEKLFF. The CDR3 nucleotides read TGTGCCAGCAGCCTACTAGGAGCCGGTGAAAAACTGTTTTTT.

The rearrangement uses TRBV2 and TRBJ2-3; weak D call: TRBD1 (6 bases). CDR1 and CDR2 (germline): SNHLY, FYNNEI. The CDR3 has 13 residues. V gave up 7 bases and J gave up 4 bases, with 12 bases separating them. CDR3 DNA: TGTGCCAGCAATCAACAGGGTTCAGATACGCAGTATTTT. It yields the protein CASNQQGSDTQYF.

The CDR3 sequence is CASSQGTASNYGYTF. DNA for the CDR3: TGTGCCAGCAGCCAGGGGACAGCATCTAACTATGGCTACACCTTC. The chain links TRBV5-4 to TRBJ1-2; 7 nucleotides match TRBD1. Per germline, CDR1 SGHNT and CDR2 YYREEE (reference sequence). The CDR3 totals 15 residues. V lost 4 bases to trimming and J lost 0 bases; unmatched junction nucleotides: 6.

The rearrangement joins TRBV4-1 to TRBJ2-1; possible D gene TRBD2, 5 bases. The V end was cut by 4 bases, the J end by 6 bases, with 13 bases between. This CDR3 comprises 14 residues. Looked up from germline, CDR1 is MGHRA and CDR2 is YSYEKL. In DNA form, the CDR3 reads TGCGCCAGCAGCCGCGAGGGTCCATCCAATGAGCAGTTCTTC. Protein: CASSREGPSNEQFF.

V gene TRBV5-6 combines with J gene TRBJ1-1, with a weak D call TRBD1 (6 bases). The germline V and J ends were trimmed by 4 bases and 3 bases, with 22 bases remaining between them. This CDR3 spans 17 amino acids. Germline CDR1 reads SGHDT; CDR2 reads YYEEEE. CDR3 region: CASSPFYRAEWDTEAFF. DNA for the CDR3: TGTGCCAGCAGCCCCTTTTACAGGGCAGAATGGGACACTGAAGCTTTCTTT.

The chain links TRBV19 to TRBJ1-1; 7 positions match TRBD1. Trimming took 5 bases from V and 1 from J; bases not matched to a gene: 4. The CDR3 length is 14 residues. Germline V gives CDR1 LNHDA, CDR2 SQIVND (reference sequence). For the CDR3, the DNA is TGTGCCAGTAGTTCCCGGACAGGGAACACTGAAGCTTTCTTT. Protein: CASSSRTGNTEAFF.

The chain has TRBV29-1 and TRBJ1-3, with a tentative D call TRBD1 (6 bases). Germline CDR1 and CDR2: SQVTM and ANQGSEA. V dropped 5 bases and J dropped 4 bases, with 12 bases sitting between them. The CDR3 is 13 amino acids. CDR3 DNA: TGCAGCGTTCAGGGGCACCCGGGAAACACCATATATTTT. It codes for CSVQGHPGNTIYF.